Presented here are 22 T cell receptor beta chains from one specimen sequenced in a study of cytomegalovirus exposure and HLA in healthy donors. The method was immunoSEQ multiplex PCR; TCRdb's version includes in-frame clones alone and lacks a portion of them. The sample has about 110,000 clones, 88% seen once. Specimen: PBMCs. These receptors all stem from a woman younger than 35 in good health and CMV-seropositive.

This rearrangement joins TRBV6-5 to TRBJ2-3; 8 bases map to TRBD2. CDR3 size: 16 residues. Germline trimming cut 0 bases from V and 4 bases from J; bases unmatched to any gene: 6. From germline, CDR1 is MNHEY and CDR2 SVGAGI. The CDR3 spells CASSYSSGGPPDTQYF. CDR3 nucleotide sequence: TGTGCCAGCAGTTACTCGAGCGGGGGCCCCCCAGATACGCAGTATTTT.

The chain is built from TRBV2 and TRBJ2-5; 12 bases match TRBD2. Germline assignment: CDR1 SNHLY and CDR2 FYNNEI. The V and J ends lost 8 bases and 2 bases, in that order; junction bases with no gene match: 9. The CDR3 has 16 amino acids. CDR3: CASDLAGGAGQETQYF. The CDR3 DNA reads as TGTGCCAGCGATCTAGCGGGGGGGGCAGGGCAAGAGACCCAGTACTTC.

The rearrangement links TRBV6-5 to TRBJ1-1; D is undetermined. Trimming left V 0 bases short and J 0 bases short, with 11 bases between. Germline-derived CDR1 and CDR2 are MNHEY and SVGAGI. This CDR3 comprises 16 residues. The CDR3, as DNA: TGTGCCAGCAGTTACTCTGTGGGCTTCATGAACACTGAAGCTTTCTTT. Amino acids: CASSYSVGFMNTEAFF.

The gene calls are TRBV27 and TRBJ2-7, with 10 bases identical to TRBD2. The germline V gene encodes CDR1 MNHEY and CDR2 SMNVEV (reference sequence). This CDR3 contains 16 residues. The V and J ends lost 6 bases and 0 bases, in that order; junction bases with no gene match: 8. This CDR3 is CASRPEWTSGSYEQYF. CDR3 nucleotides: TGTGCCAGCAGACCGGAATGGACTAGCGGCTCCTACGAGCAGTACTTC.

The chain joins TRBV2 to TRBJ2-2; 10 bases are a match to TRBD1. The CDR3 loop spans 17 amino acids. The ends lost 7 bases at V and 1 base at J; junction bases unmatched: 9. Germline loops: CDR1 SNHLY, CDR2 FYNNEI. The CDR3 nucleotides are TGTGCCAGCAATCGACAGGGGGCGAGGGTGAACACCGGGGAGCTGTTTTTT. Amino acids: CASNRQGARVNTGELFF.

The V and J genes are TRBV5-1 and TRBJ1-1; 8 bases fit TRBD1. Trimming took 4 bases from V and 4 from J; bases not matched to a gene: 9. CDR1 and CDR2 from the germline V gene are SGHRS and YFSETQ. The CDR3 covers 15 residues. The CDR3 DNA follows: TGCGCCAGCAGCCTGACAGGGGTATGGGGCACTGAAGCTTTCTTT. Translated: CASSLTGVWGTEAFF.

The chain recombines TRBV5-4 with TRBJ1-6; 10 nucleotides align to TRBD1. Trimming at V came to 4 bases and at J to 7 bases, leaving 5 bases not matched to a gene. The CDR3 has 15 residues. Germline assignment: CDR1 SGHNT and CDR2 YYREEE (reference sequence). In DNA, the CDR3 is TGTGCCAGCAGCGGGGGACAGGGGATGAATTCACCCCTCCACTTT. Translation gives CASSGGQGMNSPLHF.

The DNA of the CDR3 is TGTGCCAGCTCAAGGGACAGGGCCTCAATTAATGAAAAACTGTTTTTT. It translates to CASSRDRASINEKLFF. The chain combines TRBV11-2 with TRBJ1-4; 9 positions agree with TRBD1. The J segment lost 4 bases and the V segment lost 8 bases, leaving 11 bases of the junction unmatched. CDR1 is SGHAT and CDR2 is FQNNGV in the germline V gene. This CDR3 region has 16 residues.

The chain couples TRBV29-1 to TRBJ2-4; D is ambiguous. The CDR3 covers 11 residues. Germline V CDR1 and CDR2: SQVTM, ANQGSEA. Trimming removed 5 bases from V and 7 bases from J, with 9 bases in between. In nucleotides, the CDR3 is TGCAGCGTTATACGAGGTAACATTCAGTACTTC. This sequence encodes CSVIRGNIQYF.

The V and J genes are TRBV9 and TRBJ1-3, with D perhaps matching TRBD1 (5 bases). The V gene's germline CDR1 is SGDLS and CDR2 YYNGEE. V shed 0 bases and J shed 3 bases, with 10 bases lying between them. The CDR3 totals 15 residues. The CDR3 region is CASSVVSGYGNTIYF. As DNA, the CDR3 is TGTGCCAGCAGCGTAGTATCAGGGTATGGAAACACCATATATTTT.

This clone was found once. This chain connects TRBV7-9 to TRBJ1-3; D uncertain. Looked up from germline, CDR1 is SEHNR and CDR2 is FQNEAQ (reference sequence). Trimming stripped 5 bases from V and 4 bases from J, with 6 bases between. The CDR3 contains 12 residues. This CDR3 is CASSKQGNTIYF. Written as DNA, the CDR3 is TGTGCCAGCAGCAAACAAGGAAACACCATATATTTT.

This clone was seen a few times. V usage is TRBV19 and J usage is TRBJ1-2; 8 bases are a match to TRBD1. CDR3 length equals 14 residues. The ends lost 5 bases at V and 7 bases at J; junction bases unmatched: 9. Germline V gene lookup returns CDR1 LNHDA and CDR2 SQIVND (reference sequence). CDR3 residues: CASSSLTGVRGYTF. The DNA for the CDR3 is TGTGCCAGTAGTTCCTTGACAGGGGTGCGTGGCTACACCTTC. Full variable domain (remainder filled in from reference TRBV19 and TRBJ1-2): DGGITQSPKYLFRKEGQNVTLSCEQNLNHDAMYWYRQDPGQGLRLIYYSQIVNDFQKGDIAEGYSVSREKKESFPLTVTSAQKNPTAFYLCASSSLTGVRGYTFGSGTRLTVV.

This chain uses TRBV27 with TRBJ1-2; 9 positions agree with TRBD1. Looked up from germline, CDR1 is MNHEY and CDR2 is SMNVEV (reference sequence). Germline trimming cut 5 bases from V and 4 bases from J; bases unmatched to any gene: 5. The CDR3 has 14 amino acids. The CDR3 loop reads CASSPTGQGYGYTF. CDR3 sequence (DNA): TGTGCCAGCAGTCCCACGGGACAGGGCTATGGCTACACCTTC.

This chain connects TRBV28 to TRBJ1-1; D not certain. The CDR3 covers 16 residues. V gave up 2 bases and J gave up 1 base, with 14 bases separating them. Germline assignment: CDR1 MDHEN and CDR2 SYDVKM. The CDR3: CASSLPRVLTNTEAFF. The CDR3 region has the DNA TGTGCCAGCAGTTTACCGAGGGTACTTACGAACACTGAAGCTTTCTTT.

The gene calls are TRBV27 and TRBJ2-7; 9 nucleotides align to TRBD1. Unmatched junction bases numbered 6, after V lost 6 bases and J lost 3 bases. CDR3 size: 14 residues. Germline V gene sequence: CDR1 MNHEY, CDR2 SMNVEV (reference sequence). In DNA, the CDR3 is TGTGCCAGCAGCTGGACAGGGGTCTTCTACGAGCAGTACTTC. Amino acids: CASSWTGVFYEQYF.

This clone has just one count. The genes are TRBV19 and TRBJ2-2; 10 bases map to TRBD2. V was clipped by 4 bases and J by 0 bases; unmatched bases: 11. Germline V gives CDR1 LNHDA, CDR2 SQIVND (reference sequence). This CDR3 has 19 residues. In DNA, the CDR3 is TGTGCCAGTAGTAAATCGGTAGCGGGGGGTAATCCGAACACCGGGGAGCTGTTTTTT. Its protein product is CASSKSVAGGNPNTGELFF. The variable domain in full, completed from reference TRBV19 and TRBJ2-2, reads DGGITQSPKYLFRKEGQNVTLSCEQNLNHDAMYWYRQDPGQGLRLIYYSQIVNDFQKGDIAEGYSVSREKKESFPLTVTSAQKNPTAFYLCASSKSVAGGNPNTGELFFGEGSRLTVL.

The chain carries TRBV2 and TRBJ1-1; 9 bases are a match to TRBD1. Germline V lookup: CDR1 SNHLY, CDR2 FYNNEI. CDR3 length: 16 residues. V shed 10 bases, J shed 1 base, and the junction held 13 bases outside the gene matches. This chain's CDR3 is CATPGTGLGPNTEAFF. The CDR3 bases are TGTGCCACTCCAGGGACAGGGTTGGGCCCGAACACTGAAGCTTTCTTT.

The chain combines TRBV19 with TRBJ1-2; D unresolved. The ends were cut back, 3 bases at V and 3 bases at J, with 11 bases in the middle. Germline-derived CDR1 and CDR2 are LNHDA and SQIVND (reference sequence). The CDR3 loop spans 14 amino acids. CDR3 sequence reads: CASSMWGVYYGYTF. Here the CDR3 DNA reads TGTGCCAGTAGTATGTGGGGAGTCTACTATGGCTACACCTTC.

The CDR3 coding sequence is TGTGCCAGCAGCTATCACCGGACAGAGTACAATGAGCAGTTCTTC. Translation: CASSYHRTEYNEQFF. The chain couples TRBV11-3 to TRBJ2-1, with D maybe TRBD1 (6 bases). The length of the CDR3 is 15 residues. Trimming cost V 4 bases and J 4 bases, with 14 bases left between them. Germline V gene sequence: CDR1 SGHNT, CDR2 YENEEA.

This chain joins TRBV28 and TRBJ2-7, with 7 nucleotides matching TRBD2. The J segment lost 1 base and the V segment lost 6 bases, leaving 6 bases of the junction unmatched. Per germline, CDR1 MDHEN and CDR2 SYDVKM. This CDR3 region has 14 residues. CDR3 amino acids: CASRPRGGSYEQYF. The CDR3 DNA follows: TGTGCCAGCAGACCCCGGGGAGGGTCCTACGAGCAGTACTTC. Combining the CDR3 with reference TRBV28 and TRBJ2-7 gives the whole variable domain DVKVTQSSRYLVKRTGEKVFLECVQDMDHENMFWYRQDPGLGLRLIYFSYDVKMKEKGDIPEGYSVSREKKERFSLILESASTNQTSMYLCASRPRGGSYEQYFGPGTRLTVT.

The chain joins TRBV11-2 to TRBJ2-7; TRBD1 is a possible D gene (7 bases). Trimming stripped 2 bases from V and 6 bases from J, with 20 bases between. From germline, CDR1 is SGHAT and CDR2 FQNNGV. This CDR3 comprises 16 residues. The CDR3 here is CASSLFGGGLQSEQYV. In nucleotides, the CDR3 is TGTGCCAGCAGCTTATTCGGAGGGGGCCTCCAAAGCGAGCAGTACGTC.

This clone was counted a single time. V gene TRBV9 combines with J gene TRBJ2-5, with D uncertain. V was cut by 4 bases and J by 1 base, with 14 bases left in between. Germline V gene data show CDR1 as SGDLS and CDR2 as YYNGEE. This CDR3 contains 15 residues. In nucleotides, the CDR3 is TGTGCCAGCAGCCGAACTCACGATACCCAAGAGACCCAGTACTTC. Its translation is CASSRTHDTQETQYF.